The 29 T cell receptor beta chains presented below share a single source sample, sequenced in a study of shared clonotypes between healthy human individuals. As defined, naive CD8 cells were CD45RO-negative and positively selected for CCR7, with terminally differentiated effector memory CD45RA+ cells excluded. Produced via immunoSEQ multiplex PCR; TCRdb's table is partial and in-frame only. In the table there are over 2 million clones, roughly 95% of which are singletons. Material: naive CD8+ T cells sorted from blood. The origin of the receptors is a man between 18 and 29 years old in good health.

This chain links TRBV7-9 with TRBJ2-7; 11 bases are a match to TRBD1. The CDR3 extends over 16 amino acids. Per germline, CDR1 SEHNR and CDR2 FQNEAQ (reference sequence). With 4 bases clipped from V and 6 bases from J, the junction kept 11 bases outside the gene matches. CDR3 nucleotide sequence: TGTGCCAGCAGCTCCAATTCGTGGGACAGGGGGTCCGAGCAGTACTTC. Amino acid sequence: CASSSNSWDRGSEQYF.

The chain combines TRBV7-6 with TRBJ2-1; D not certain. Germline assignment: CDR1 SGHVS and CDR2 FNYEAQ. Trimming left V 5 bases short and J 5 bases short, with 10 bases between. CDR3 length equals 13 residues. CDR3 coding DNA: TGTGCCAGCAGCCCCAGCCCCAACAATGAGCAGTTCTTC. Residues: CASSPSPNNEQFF.

This clone occurred once. The chain joins TRBV10-1 to TRBJ2-5; D gene ambiguous. The germline gives CDR1 WNHNN, CDR2 SYGVQD (reference sequence). CDR3 length equals 14 residues. V was trimmed by 3 bases and J by 5 bases, leaving 13 bases between them. The CDR3, as DNA: TGCGCCAGCAGTGACCGCTATGACTCTGAGACCCAGTACTTC. Its translation: CASSDRYDSETQYF.

V gene TRBV27 combines with J gene TRBJ2-3, with D unclear. V lost 2 bases to trimming and J lost 4 bases, with 10 bases between them. The CDR3 spans 14 residues. Germline CDR1 and CDR2: MNHEY and SMNVEV (reference sequence). CDR3 DNA sequence: TGTGCCAGCAGTTTAGTAGTAGCAGCAGATACGCAGTATTTT. Translating gives CASSLVVAADTQYF.

The V and J genes are TRBV27 and TRBJ2-7; 13 bases are a match to TRBD2. There are 14 residues in the CDR3. Germline-derived CDR1 and CDR2 are MNHEY and SMNVEV (reference sequence). The V segment lost 7 bases and the J segment 4 bases; nucleotides outside the gene matches: 4. In nucleotides, the CDR3 is TGTGCCAGCAAACTAGCGGGAGGGCTTTACGAGCAGTACTTC. The encoded protein is CASKLAGGLYEQYF.

The rearrangement joins TRBV4-1 to TRBJ2-1; 8 bases are a match to TRBD2. CDR3 length: 15 residues. Trimming took 4 bases from V and 9 from J; bases not matched to a gene: 11. Germline-derived CDR1 and CDR2 are MGHRA and YSYEKL. CDR3 region: CASSLDPGGAGEQFF. The DNA for the CDR3 is TGCGCCAGCAGCCTCGATCCCGGGGGGGCCGGTGAGCAGTTCTTC.

The J gene is TRBJ2-7, the V gene TRBV27; 14 nucleotides align to TRBD2. V lost 5 bases, J lost 3 bases, and 3 bases stayed unmatched. The CDR3 runs to 15 residues. Germline V CDR1 and CDR2: MNHEY, SMNVEV (reference sequence). The chain's CDR3 is CASSGGLAGDYEQYF. DNA for the CDR3: TGTGCCAGCAGTGGGGGACTAGCGGGGGACTACGAGCAGTACTTC.

The rearrangement joins TRBV27 to TRBJ1-2, with a weak D call TRBD1 (6 bases). In germline, CDR1 is MNHEY, CDR2 SMNVEV (reference sequence). The CDR3 is 16 residues long. V dropped 3 bases and J dropped 1 base, with 15 bases sitting between them. CDR3 sequence: CASSFQGRGNNYGYTF. The CDR3 coding sequence is TGTGCCAGCAGTTTCCAGGGGAGGGGGAATAACTATGGCTACACCTTC.

The J gene is TRBJ1-1, the V gene TRBV7-8; a weak D match, TRBD1 (6 bases). Germline V lookup: CDR1 SGHVS, CDR2 FQNEAQ. Trimming cost V 5 bases and J 0 bases, with 16 bases left between them. The CDR3 totals 16 residues. In DNA form, the CDR3 reads TGTGCCAGCAGCCGTAAACACAGGGTGGTGAACACTGAAGCTTTCTTT. This codes for CASSRKHRVVNTEAFF.

A word on this clone: Other DNA sequences from this sample encode an identical CDR3 as well. The chain uses TRBV6-1 and TRBJ2-7; no firm D call. Trimming removed 1 base at V and 2 bases at J, with 6 bases between. This CDR3 has 13 amino acids. Germline CDR1 MNHNS, CDR2 SASEGT. CDR3 amino acids: CASSEGAPYEQYF. The CDR3 DNA follows: TGTGCCAGCAGTGAAGGGGCTCCCTACGAGCAGTACTTC.

The chain is built from TRBV5-6 and TRBJ2-7; TRBD2 matches at 11 bases. The CDR3 has 15 residues. The V gene end was trimmed by 0 bases and the J gene end by 7 bases; junction bases not matched to a gene: 6. Germline V CDR1 and CDR2: SGHDT, YYEEEE. Written as DNA, the CDR3 is TGTGCCAGCAGCTTGGCTCTAGCGGGAGGCCGGGAGCAGTACTTC. It specifies CASSLALAGGREQYF.

J is TRBJ2-7 and V is TRBV5-1; D is possibly TRBD2 (6 bases). The CDR3 runs to 13 residues. Germline CDR1 is SGHRS and CDR2 is YFSETQ. Trimming left V 2 bases short and J 4 bases short, with 10 bases between. DNA of the CDR3: TGCGCCAGCAGCTTCGCTAGCGAATACGAGCAGTACTTC. As protein: CASSFASEYEQYF.

About this clone itself: Other DNA sequences in this specimen translate into the identical CDR3. The chain has TRBV6-5 and TRBJ2-7; 7 nucleotides align to TRBD2. The CDR3 covers 14 residues. Germline CDR1 is MNHEY and CDR2 is SVGAGI. V shed 2 bases, J shed 2 bases, and the junction held 3 bases outside the gene matches. CDR3 DNA: TGTGCCAGCAGTTACGCGGGAGAGACCTACGAGCAGTACTTC. This sequence encodes CASSYAGETYEQYF.

The CDR3 loop reads CASSSLGGTLETQYF. The CDR3 bases are TGTGCCAGCAGCTCCCTAGGTGGTACTCTGGAGACCCAGTACTTC. The rearrangement links TRBV6-5 to TRBJ2-5; D not certain. Trimming took 6 bases from V and 5 from J, leaving 19 bases between them. The germline CDR1 and CDR2 sequences are MNHEY and SVGAGI. The CDR3 is made up of 15 amino acids.

The J gene is TRBJ2-7, the V gene TRBV27, with a weak D call TRBD1 (6 bases). This CDR3 region has 17 residues. The V end was cut by 3 bases, the J end by 1 base, with 19 bases between. CDR1 is MNHEY, CDR2 SMNVEV, per germline (reference sequence). CDR3 in DNA: TGTGCCAGCAGTTTTTCCGTTCCAGGGGCGACTTCCTACGAGCAGTACTTC. Its protein is CASSFSVPGATSYEQYF.

The chain is built from TRBV27 and TRBJ1-2, with unresolved D. V was pared by 8 bases and J by 0 bases, with 13 bases between. The CDR3 runs to 14 residues. CDR1 and CDR2 from the germline V gene are MNHEY and SMNVEV (reference sequence). The CDR3: CASALGLPNYGYTF. The CDR3 DNA sequence: TGTGCCAGCGCCCTAGGCCTTCCTAACTATGGCTACACCTTC.

This chain connects TRBV6-1 to TRBJ2-7; D unclear. The CDR3 extends over 15 amino acids. CDR1 and CDR2 from the germline V gene are MNHNS and SASEGT. Trimming left V 4 bases short and J 1 base short, with 14 bases between. The CDR3 region is CASSVTRILSYEQYF. For the CDR3, the DNA is TGTGCCAGCAGTGTAACCAGGATCCTTTCCTACGAGCAGTACTTC.

This sequence joins TRBV28 and TRBJ2-3, with 7 bases aligning to TRBD2. This CDR3 spans 15 amino acids. J was trimmed by 2 bases and V by 2 bases; bases with no gene match: 4. The V gene's germline CDR1 is MDHEN and CDR2 SYDVKM. The CDR3 loop reads CASSLREGDTDTQYF. CDR3 nucleotides: TGTGCCAGCAGTTTAAGGGAGGGTGACACAGATACGCAGTATTTT.

This clone appeared a single time. The chain recombines TRBV18 with TRBJ2-5; 8 nucleotides agree with TRBD1. Germline CDR1 and CDR2: KGHSH and LQKENI. The CDR3 runs 12 residues. V gave up 5 bases and J gave up 4 bases; unmatched junction bases: 0. The CDR3: CASSGQGETQYF. DNA of the CDR3: TGTGCCAGCTCAGGACAGGGAGAGACCCAGTACTTC. The complete variable domain, with remaining parts taken from reference TRBV18 and TRBJ2-5, reads NAGVMQNPRHLVRRRGQEARLRCSPMKGHSHVYWYRQLPEEGLKFMVYLQKENIIDESGMPKERFSAEFPKEGPSILRIQQVVRGDSAAYFCASSGQGETQYFGPGTRLLVL.

This chain uses TRBV30 with TRBJ1-1, with D perhaps matching TRBD1 (5 bases). The germline V gene encodes CDR1 GTSNPN and CDR2 SVGIG (reference sequence). The length of the CDR3 is 13 residues. With 4 bases removed from V and 3 bases from J, the gap between germline ends came to 12 bases. The CDR3 DNA reads as TGTGCCTGGACCCACGGGGGTGACACTGAAGCTTTCTTT. It encodes CAWTHGGDTEAFF.

The gene calls are TRBV5-6 and TRBJ1-5, with D perhaps TRBD1 (5 bases). CDR3 length equals 15 residues. Germline lookup yields CDR1 SGHDT and CDR2 YYEEEE. V was cut by 0 bases and J by 10 bases, with 17 bases left in between. The CDR3 coding sequence is TGTGCCAGCAGCTTGGAAGGACACGGCATGGTACCCCAGCATTTT. This translates into CASSLEGHGMVPQHF.

Details on this clone: At the DNA level, this CDR3 is encoded by other sequences in the same sample as well. The chain has TRBV4-1 and TRBJ2-7, with TRBD2 as a possible D gene (7 bases). V shed 1 base and J shed 6 bases, with 13 bases lying between them. CDR1 and CDR2 (germline): MGHRA, YSYEKL. This CDR3 region has 14 residues. CDR3 region: CASSQVQGGGEQYF. The DNA of the CDR3 is TGCGCCAGCAGCCAAGTGCAGGGAGGGGGCGAGCAGTACTTC.

The chain is built from TRBV7-2 and TRBJ2-7; D is tentatively TRBD1 or TRBD2 (5 bases each). The CDR3 extends over 18 amino acids. Trimming took off 5 bases at V and 0 bases at J, with 23 bases between the two ends. CDR1 is SGHTA, CDR2 FQGNSA, per germline. The CDR3 nucleotides are TGTGCCAGCAGCATCGGGACGACCTCAACCAGGAGCTCCTACGAGCAGTACTTC. Translating it yields CASSIGTTSTRSSYEQYF.

The chain uses TRBV28 and TRBJ1-6; 7 positions agree with TRBD1. Germline CDR1 MDHEN, CDR2 SYDVKM. The V gene end was trimmed by 5 bases and the J gene end by 3 bases; junction bases not matched to a gene: 1. The CDR3 runs 14 residues. The CDR3 DNA reads as TGTGCCAGCAGTGACAGGGACTATAATTCACCCCTCCACTTT. Protein: CASSDRDYNSPLHF. The full variable domain, rest sourced from reference TRBV28 and TRBJ1-6, is DVKVTQSSRYLVKRTGEKVFLECVQDMDHENMFWYRQDPGLGLRLIYFSYDVKMKEKGDIPEGYSVSREKKERFSLILESASTNQTSMYLCASSDRDYNSPLHFGNGTRLTVT.

This clone appeared once. The chain links TRBV13 to TRBJ2-7; 7 bases line up with TRBD1. Germline values: CDR1 PRHDT, CDR2 FYEKMQ (reference sequence). The CDR3 extends over 14 amino acids. J was trimmed by 6 bases and V by 0 bases; bases with no gene match: 5. CDR3 nucleotide sequence: TGTGCCAGCAGCTTAGGGTTGACAGGGAGCGAGCAGTACTTC. Its protein is CASSLGLTGSEQYF.

This chain links TRBV7-9 with TRBJ1-6; TRBD1 might be the D (5 bases). The CDR3 length is 15 residues. Germline values: CDR1 SEHNR, CDR2 FQNEAQ (reference sequence). V dropped 2 bases and J dropped 7 bases, with 12 bases sitting between them. CDR3 coding DNA: TGTGCCAGCAGCTTATCAGGGAATCTGAATTCACCCCTCCACTTT. This codes for CASSLSGNLNSPLHF. The entire variable domain, with the rest obtained from reference TRBV7-9 and TRBJ1-6, is as follows: DTGVSQNPRHKITKRGQNVTFRCDPISEHNRLYWYRQTLGQGPEFLTYFQNEAQLEKSRLLSDRFSAERPKGSFSTLEIQRTEQGDSAMYLCASSLSGNLNSPLHFGNGTRLTVT.

The V and J genes are TRBV7-2 and TRBJ1-2; D gene uncertain. V dropped 7 bases and J dropped 8 bases, with 20 bases sitting between them. CDR3 length equals 14 residues. Germline lookup yields CDR1 SGHTA and CDR2 FQGNSA. CDR3 sequence: CASNTDRKTEGYTF. The CDR3 nucleotides are TGTGCCAGCAACACGGACCGAAAGACGGAAGGCTACACCTTC.

The chain has TRBV5-1 and TRBJ1-4; D gene ambiguous. The CDR3 has 14 residues. Germline CDR1 SGHRS, CDR2 YFSETQ. Trimming took off 0 bases at V and 7 bases at J, with 10 bases between the two ends. The CDR3 reads CASSLENLSEKLFF. DNA of the CDR3: TGCGCCAGCAGCTTGGAAAATTTGAGTGAAAAACTGTTTTTT.

The V and J genes are TRBV6-6 and TRBJ1-3; D ambiguous. The CDR3 spans 14 residues. The V gene lost 2 bases and the J gene lost 2 bases, with 7 bases spanning the gap. CDR1 and CDR2 from the germline V gene are MNHNY and SVGAGI (reference sequence). CDR3 bases: TGTGCCAGCAGTTACCTTGGGGCTGGAAACACCATATATTTT. It is translated as CASSYLGAGNTIYF.